The count of the clone carrying this T cell receptor beta chain is one. Germline CDR1 and CDR2: MGHRA and YSYEKL. The CDR3 has 18 amino acids. Unmatched junction bases numbered 9, after V lost 6 bases and J lost 0 bases. This sample is part of a study of CD8 T cells in Susac syndrome. Sequencing of TCR beta was performed on blood CD8+ and CD4+ T cells. While CD8+ and CD4+ T cells were isolated negatively, TEMRA cells were enriched by FACS. The authors reverse transcribed about 0.5 to 1 ug RNA with random hexamers. The immunoSEQ assay covered 54 Vbeta and 13 Jbeta segments for CDR3. TCRdb independently ran MiXCR on the immunoSEQ multiplex PCR reads; one entry per CDR3 protein. The sample includes more than 250,000 distinct CDR3 sequences, under 95% of them seen just once.

The V gene is TRBV4-1, the J gene TRBJ2-3; 13 nucleotides align to TRBD2. This TCR derives from a human donor with multiple sclerosis. Sequencing input: CD4+ T cells from PBMCs. CDR3: CASRPGLAGILSTDTQYF. Here the CDR3 DNA reads TGCGCCAGCAGACCGGGACTAGCGGGGATCCTAAGCACAGATACGCAGTATTTT.